The rows below give T cell receptor beta chains drawn from one sample of a study of T cells expressing NK-cell markers. One entry per CDR3 protein, without DNA, is what TCRdb gives after re-calling the 5' RACE reads. The clone table shows some 280,000 distinct CDR3 sequences, with the ten largest holding about 0.4%. The sample was blood T cells: a sorted CD56 or NKG2C T cell subset, CD4+ or CD8+ T cells, or bulk PBMC T cells (not recorded which). All receptors come from a man aged 18 to 29 in good health. Each CDR3 is given with its conserved first and last residue. The order of the fields is V gene, J gene, CDR3 protein.

TRBV19	TRBJ2-1	CASSSPSSGRVYYEQFF
TRBV30	TRBJ2-3	CAGDREGTDTQYF
TRBV29-1	TRBJ2-2	CSVIPRQGSGELFF
TRBV20-1	TRBJ2-7	CSAIPPGLAGSEQYF
TRBV27	TRBJ1-1	CASSWDVGTEAFF
TRBV15	TRBJ2-1	CATSRDSIAGAPRYNEQFF
TRBV12-3/TRBV12-4	TRBJ2-1	CASRPQTAGNEQFF
TRBV7-9	TRBJ2-1	CASSLVGDVDEQFF
TRBV7-6	TRBJ2-5	CASSLGVAEQETQYF
TRBV12-3/TRBV12-4	TRBJ1-4	CASTLIQGPNEKLFF
TRBV12-3/TRBV12-4	TRBJ2-2	CASTGTGELFF
TRBV7-2	TRBJ2-2	CASSLASGLFTGELFF
TRBV5-6	TRBJ2-1	CASSLRALDNEQFF
TRBV6-1	TRBJ2-3	CASRIAVNTDTQYF
TRBV20-1	TRBJ1-5	CSVITTGNQPQHF
TRBV20-1	TRBJ2-1	CSARRRVSYNEQFF
TRBV6-5	TRBJ1-1	CASGKMNTEAFF
TRBV7-9	TRBJ2-7	CASSLGGTLEYF
TRBV7-8	TRBJ2-3	CASSLSGTGTDTQYF
TRBV15	TRBJ2-1	CATSRVRRRAYNEQFF
TRBV12-3/TRBV12-4	TRBJ2-3	CASSPLAGVGTDTQYF
TRBV12-3/TRBV12-4	TRBJ2-1	CASSPSLTSGSYNEQFF
TRBV18	TRBJ1-1	CASSPDPRYTEAFF
TRBV7-8	TRBJ1-2	CASNEGQSNYGYTF
TRBV29-1	TRBJ2-1	CSVSPLAGPENEQFF
TRBV9	TRBJ2-1	CASSVDRGRTGGEQFF
TRBV2	TRBJ2-3	CASQDTTRTDTQYF
TRBV5-1	TRBJ2-1	CASSRTGPHNEQFF
TRBV20-1	TRBJ1-1	CSAKRAGVDTEAFF
TRBV5-4	TRBJ2-3	CASSFNAPDTQYF
TRBV11-3	TRBJ2-2	CASSELAGYTGELFF
TRBV20-1	TRBJ2-6	CSASGASTGANVLTF
TRBV7-2	TRBJ2-3	CASSQGLAGVMADTQYF
TRBV2	TRBJ2-3	CASMESVRDTQYF
TRBV5-1	TRBJ2-2	CASSLDRVVVSGELFF
TRBV20-1	TRBJ2-3	CSGARERSTDTQYF
TRBV20-1	TRBJ2-1	CSARGTSGDGNEQFF
TRBV28	TRBJ2-3	CASSLTGYGDTQYF
TRBV7-2	TRBJ2-5	CASSIRQGSETQYF
TRBV12-3/TRBV12-4	TRBJ2-3	CASSTAHGTDTQYF
TRBV20-1	TRBJ2-5	CSATVSRAVETQYF
TRBV12-3/TRBV12-4	TRBJ2-5	CASSPLYLASQYF